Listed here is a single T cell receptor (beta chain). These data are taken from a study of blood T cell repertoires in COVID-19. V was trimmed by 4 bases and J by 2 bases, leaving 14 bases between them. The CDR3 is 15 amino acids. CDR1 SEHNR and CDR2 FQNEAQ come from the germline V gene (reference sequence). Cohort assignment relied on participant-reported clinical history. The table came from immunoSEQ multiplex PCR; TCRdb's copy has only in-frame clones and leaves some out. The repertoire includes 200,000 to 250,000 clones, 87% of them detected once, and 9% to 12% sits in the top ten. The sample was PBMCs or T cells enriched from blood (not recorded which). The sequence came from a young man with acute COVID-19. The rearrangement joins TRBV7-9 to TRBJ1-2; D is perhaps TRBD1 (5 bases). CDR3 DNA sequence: TGTGCCAGCAGCTCCTTCTTAGGGGAAAACTATGGCTACACCTTC. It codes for CASSSFLGENYGYTF.